Sequencing of this T cell receptor beta chain was carried out in a study of cytomegalovirus exposure and HLA in healthy donors. Comment on this clone: The target antigen is unknown.

Overall study findings and caveats: Associated with cytomegalovirus, according to the listing, were 150 to 200 TCR beta chains.

The germline V and J ends were trimmed by 4 bases and 3 bases, with 15 bases remaining between them. The CDR3 has 15 residues. CDR1 is SGHTA and CDR2 is FQGTGA in the germline V gene. Sequencing was performed with immunoSEQ multiplex PCR; in TCRdb, only in-frame clones are kept and a portion is missing. The sample holds a few hundred thousand clones; about nine tenths are singletons and the top ten take around 0.8%. This TCR was recovered from a woman aged 18 to 35 in good health and CMV-seronegative. The sequenced material came from PBMCs. This chain connects TRBV7-3 to TRBJ1-1, with a possible D match to TRBD1 (6 bases). Here the CDR3 DNA reads TGTGCCAGCAGCTCCCAGCCAGGGGAGTACACTGAAGCTTTCTTT. This encodes CASSSQPGEYTEAFF. Full variable domain (rest looked up from reference TRBV7-3 and TRBJ1-1): GAGVSQTPSNKVTEKGKYVELRCDPISGHTALYWYRQSLGQGPEFLIYFQGTGAADDSGLPNDRFFAVRPEGSVSTLKIQRTERGDSAVYLCASSSQPGEYTEAFFGQGTRLTVV.